The 30 T cell receptor beta chains below all came from one sample that was sequenced in a study of blood T cells in healthy people across ages. The use of a sample-barcoded 5' primer and a J-beta primer mix characterized a second PCR of roughly 6 to 11 cycles. TCRdb itself ran the 5' RACE reads through MiXCR, one entry per CDR3 protein. The table records approximately 350,000 distinct CDR3 sequences, over 45% of them present only once. The sample comprised blood. These receptors all stem from a man in his 60s in good health.

This clonotype was counted between two and nine times. The V and J genes are TRBV7-9 and TRBJ2-7; D tentatively fits TRBD1 or TRBD2 (5 bases each). The CDR3 runs 17 residues. V gave up 1 base and J gave up 5 bases, with 21 bases separating them. From germline, CDR1 is SEHNR and CDR2 FQNEAQ (reference sequence). The CDR3 DNA is TGTGCCAGCAGCTTAGTCGATGAGGGGAGAATTTTCCACGAGCAGTACTTC. This translates into CASSLVDEGRIFHEQYF.

The chain carries TRBV11-2 and TRBJ2-3; D is uncertain. The length of the CDR3 is 11 residues. With 4 bases removed from V and 7 bases from J, the gap between germline ends came to 6 bases. Germline CDR1 SGHAT, CDR2 FQNNGV. The CDR3 sequence: CASSSDHTQYF. The CDR3 coding sequence is TGTGCCAGCAGCTCCGATCATACGCAGTATTTT.

This clonotype has only a few counts. The chain's CDR3 is CSAGGHRDTEAFF. CDR3 nucleotides: TGCAGTGCTGGGGGCCACCGGGACACTGAAGCTTTCTTT. The rearrangement joins TRBV20-1 to TRBJ1-1, with TRBD1 as a possible D gene (6 bases). V was clipped by 5 bases and J by 3 bases, with 13 bases between them. Germline-derived CDR1 and CDR2 are DFQATT and SNEGSKA (reference sequence). This CDR3 spans 13 amino acids.

This clonotype was seen a few times. The gene calls are TRBV7-2 and TRBJ2-3; 9 bases fit TRBD1. With V trimmed by 5 bases and J by 9 bases, 12 bases remained unmatched. Germline CDR1 SGHTA, CDR2 FQGNSA. This CDR3 has 15 amino acids. The CDR3 DNA reads TGTGCCAGCAGCCGCCCCGGGACAGGGCCCCGGACGCAGTATTTT. It translates to CASSRPGTGPRTQYF.

The chain joins TRBV6-6 to TRBJ2-1, with a tentative D call TRBD2 (5 bases). V gave up 7 bases and J gave up 5 bases, with 15 bases separating them. The CDR3 sequence is 14 residues long. Germline CDR1 is MNHNY and CDR2 is SVGAGI (reference sequence). The CDR3: CASTPGERNNEQFF. CDR3 DNA: TGTGCCAGCACTCCCGGGGAACGTAACAATGAGCAGTTCTTC.

This clonotype was seen a few times. The rearrangement joins TRBV9 to TRBJ2-5; D may match TRBD1 or TRBD2 (5 bases each). The CDR3 runs 15 residues. Germline V gene data show CDR1 as SGDLS and CDR2 as YYNGEE. Deletions cut 4 bases from V and 1 base from J, with 14 bases between. CDR3 amino acids: CASSPWDGPQETQYF. The CDR3 DNA sequence: TGTGCCAGCAGCCCGTGGGACGGACCCCAAGAGACCCAGTACTTC.

The sample holds a few counts of this clonotype. The chain carries TRBV15 and TRBJ2-5; D might be TRBD2 (5 bases). This CDR3 is built from 14 residues. CDR1 LNHNV and CDR2 YYDKDF come from the germline V gene (reference sequence). Trimming cost V 0 bases and J 5 bases, with 10 bases left between them. The chain's CDR3 is CATSRDRGAETQYF. For the CDR3, the DNA is TGTGCCACCAGCAGAGATCGGGGAGCCGAGACCCAGTACTTC.

In its sample, this clonotype was seen a few times. V usage is TRBV18 and J usage is TRBJ2-1; D not certain. Germline lookup yields CDR1 KGHSH and CDR2 LQKENI. The length of the CDR3 is 15 residues. Trimming pared 2 bases from V and 0 bases from J, leaving 8 bases between. In DNA, the CDR3 is TGTGCCAGCTCACCAAGGACGGACTCCTACAATGAGCAGTTCTTC. This translates into CASSPRTDSYNEQFF.

The gene calls are TRBV6-6 and TRBJ2-5, with D tentatively TRBD1 (5 bases). The V end lost 0 bases, the J end lost 2 bases, and 13 bases lay between the germline ends. The germline V gene has CDR1 MNHNY and CDR2 SVGAGI (reference sequence). The CDR3 loop spans 16 amino acids. The CDR3 is CASSYSGQGSQETQYF. CDR3 DNA: TGTGCCAGCAGTTACTCAGGTCAGGGATCTCAAGAGACCCAGTACTTC.

This clonotype was observed a few times. This chain connects TRBV4-1 to TRBJ2-7; 10 bases are shared with TRBD1. Germline assignment: CDR1 MGHRA and CDR2 YSYEKL. Germline trimming cut 3 bases from V and 3 bases from J; bases unmatched to any gene: 8. This CDR3 spans 16 amino acids. CDR3 protein: CASSQPGQGTIYEQYF. CDR3 sequence (DNA): TGCGCCAGCAGCCAGCCGGGACAGGGGACCATCTACGAGCAGTACTTC.

This clonotype came up once. This sequence joins TRBV6-5 and TRBJ2-3; no reliable D call. This CDR3 is built from 15 residues. V was clipped by 3 bases and J by 1 base, with 11 bases between them. CDR1 is MNHEY, CDR2 SVGAGI, per germline. This CDR3 is CASSYPRWGTDTQYF. The CDR3, as DNA: TGTGCCAGCAGTTATCCTCGGTGGGGCACAGATACGCAGTATTTT.

The chain couples TRBV7-2 to TRBJ2-1; maybe TRBD1 (5 bases). CDR1 is SGHTA, CDR2 FQGNSA, per germline. CDR3 size: 16 residues. V was shortened by 4 bases and J by 6 bases, with 19 bases between the two germline ends. The CDR3 region has the DNA TGTGCCAGCAGCTCCGATCTAGTAGGTGGGGCCAATGAGCAGTTCTTC. Translation: CASSSDLVGGANEQFF. Full variable domain (remainder filled in from reference TRBV7-2 and TRBJ2-1): GAGVSQSPSNKVTEKGKDVELRCDPISGHTALYWYRQSLGQGLEFLIYFQGNSAPDKSGLPSDRFSAERTGGSVSTLTIQRTQQEDSAVYLCASSSDLVGGANEQFFGPGTRLTVL.

The chain combines TRBV29-1 with TRBJ2-2; possibly TRBD1 or TRBD2 for D (6 bases each). The CDR3 runs 15 residues. Germline CDR1 is SQVTM and CDR2 is ANQGSEA. Between the trimmed V and J ends, which lost 3 bases and 4 bases, there was a span of 15 bases. CDR3 sequence (DNA): TGCAGCGTTGACCTCACGGGGGCGGGCACCGGGGAGCTGTTTTTT. Its protein product is CSVDLTGAGTGELFF.

This clonotype was seen a handful of times. The J gene is TRBJ2-5, the V gene TRBV5-1, with 7 bases identical to TRBD1. The DNA end favors TRBJ2-7, so the J call may be wrong. Germline CDR1 and CDR2: SGHRS and YFSETQ. CDR3 length equals 13 residues. CDR3 sequence reads: CASSVQGRHEQYF. The CDR3 region has the DNA TGCGCCAGCAGCGTACAGGGGCGACACGAGCAGTACTTC.

This chain links TRBV20-1 with TRBJ2-3, with D possibly matching TRBD2 (6 bases). Germline V lookup: CDR1 DFQATT, CDR2 SNEGSKA (reference sequence). There are 15 residues in the CDR3. V lost 2 bases, J lost 0 bases, and 12 bases lay in between. CDR3 bases: TGCAGTGCTAGAACCGGGCGGGGAAGCACAGATACGCAGTATTTT. Amino acids: CSARTGRGSTDTQYF.

In this sample, this clonotype turned up a few times. The rearrangement joins TRBV12-3 or TRBV12-4 to TRBJ2-7; 9 bases fit TRBD2. The J segment lost 4 bases and the V segment lost 3 bases, leaving 4 bases of the junction unmatched. This CDR3 is built from 14 residues. The CDR3 loop reads CASSLKRGAYEQYF. The CDR3 DNA is TGTGCCAGCAGTTTGAAGCGGGGGGCATACGAGCAGTACTTC.

This sequence joins TRBV5-5 and TRBJ1-2, with a weak D call TRBD1 (6 bases). The ends were cut back, 4 bases at V and 4 bases at J, with 14 bases in the middle. In germline, CDR1 is SGHKS, CDR2 YYEKEE (reference sequence). This CDR3 has 14 amino acids. In nucleotides, the CDR3 is TGTGCCAGCAGCCCCTACCAGGGGAGCTATGGCTACACCTTC. It specifies CASSPYQGSYGYTF. Using reference TRBV5-5 and TRBJ1-2 for the parts outside the CDR3, the full variable domain is DAGVTQSPTHLIKTRGQQVTLRCSPISGHKSVSWYQQVLGQGPQFIFQYYEKEERGRGNFPDRFSARQFPNYSSELNVNALLLGDSALYLCASSPYQGSYGYTFGSGTRLTVV.

The table lists this clonotype with a few counts. CDR3 loop: CSVLDRGRFTGELFF. In DNA form, the CDR3 reads TGCAGCGTGCTGGATAGGGGGAGGTTCACCGGGGAGCTGTTTTTT. The chain is built from TRBV29-1 and TRBJ2-2, with D possibly called TRBD1 or TRBD2 (6 bases each). This CDR3 spans 15 amino acids. Germline CDR1 and CDR2: SQVTM and ANQGSEA. V lost 6 bases to trimming and J lost 4 bases, with 18 bases between them.

This clonotype was recorded only once. The V call is TRBV4-2, the J call TRBJ2-1, with D hard to call. Trimming pared 2 bases from V and 2 bases from J, leaving 7 bases between. CDR3 length equals 14 residues. Germline V gene data show CDR1 as LGHNA and CDR2 as YNFKEQ. The CDR3 DNA sequence: TGTGCCAGCAGCCAACAAACGACCTACAATGAGCAGTTCTTC. Translated, it gives CASSQQTTYNEQFF.

The V call is TRBV20-1, the J call TRBJ2-1; D not resolved. Looked up from germline, CDR1 is DFQATT and CDR2 is SNEGSKA (reference sequence). This CDR3 has 11 residues. The V end was cut by 1 base, the J end by 8 bases, with 6 bases between. CDR3 residues: CSARVTYEQFF. Here the CDR3 DNA reads TGCAGTGCTAGAGTGACGTATGAGCAGTTCTTC.

This clonotype showed up many times. V is TRBV7-2 and J is TRBJ2-3, with unresolved D. Germline lookup yields CDR1 SGHTA and CDR2 FQGNSA. There are 16 residues in the CDR3. The V end lost 5 bases, the J end lost 2 bases, and 17 bases lay between the germline ends. This chain's CDR3 is CASSALDGRTTDTQYF. The DNA of the CDR3 is TGTGCCAGCAGCGCCCTGGATGGGCGGACCACAGATACGCAGTATTTT. The full variable domain, its missing parts supplied by reference TRBV7-2 and TRBJ2-3, is GAGVSQSPSNKVTEKGKDVELRCDPISGHTALYWYRQSLGQGLEFLIYFQGNSAPDKSGLPSDRFSAERTGGSVSTLTIQRTQQEDSAVYLCASSALDGRTTDTQYFGPGTRLTVL.

This clonotype was seen many times. The CDR3 loop reads CASRQRNEQFF. CDR3 DNA: TGTGCCAGCAGACAGAGAAATGAGCAGTTCTTC. The chain uses TRBV6-5 and TRBJ2-1; D gene unclear. Germline V gene sequence: CDR1 MNHEY, CDR2 SVGAGI. The CDR3 runs 11 residues. With 6 bases removed from V and 7 bases from J, the gap between germline ends came to 7 bases.

The sample holds a few counts of this clonotype. The chain couples TRBV6-5 to TRBJ2-3; D gene ambiguous. V dropped 0 bases and J dropped 4 bases, with 8 bases sitting between them. In germline, CDR1 is MNHEY, CDR2 SVGAGI. This CDR3 is 14 amino acids long. CDR3 DNA sequence: TGTGCCAGCAGTTACTCGAATGAAGCAGATACGCAGTATTTT. Its protein product is CASSYSNEADTQYF.

This chain uses TRBV20-1 with TRBJ2-3; 7 bases are a match to TRBD2. The CDR3 runs to 12 residues. Germline V gene lookup returns CDR1 DFQATT and CDR2 SNEGSKA (reference sequence). The V segment lost 6 bases and the J segment 7 bases; nucleotides outside the gene matches: 7. CDR3 protein: CSAELADYTQYF. DNA for the CDR3: TGCAGTGCCGAGCTAGCGGACTATACGCAGTATTTT.

Notes on this clonotype: A much more abundant neighbour one base away suggests this may be a read error. The chain uses TRBV7-8 and TRBJ2-7, with TRBD1 matching 9 bases. The CDR3 loop spans 16 amino acids. Germline CDR1 is SGHVS and CDR2 is FQNEAQ. The CDR3 DNA is TGTACCAGCAGGCAGAAACAGGGGGCGGCAAGAAGTGAGCAGTACTTC. It specifies CTSRQKQGAARSEQYF.

The rearrangement joins TRBV12-3 or TRBV12-4 to TRBJ1-1; TRBD1 is a possible D gene (5 bases). CDR3 length: 15 amino acids. V lost 6 bases and J 1 base, leaving 15 bases between the germline ends. CDR3 nucleotide sequence: TGTGCCAGCAGGAGGGGAGGGAGGGAGAACACTGAAGCTTTCTTT. Protein product: CASRRGGRENTEAFF.

This clonotype occurred many times. The chain combines TRBV6-2 or TRBV6-3 with TRBJ2-7; D is undetermined. The CDR3 consists of 13 residues. Trimming left V 7 bases short and J 2 bases short, with 12 bases between. Germline V gene lookup returns CDR1 MNHEY and CDR2 SVGEGT. The CDR3 coding sequence is TGTGCCAGCACCGTGGCGGTAGCCTACGAGCAGTACTTC. Its protein product is CASTVAVAYEQYF.

The V and J genes are TRBV20-1 and TRBJ2-4; D assignment may be TRBD1 or TRBD2 (5 bases each). CDR1 is DFQATT and CDR2 is SNEGSKA in the germline V gene (reference sequence). CDR3 length equals 15 residues. The V end lost 0 bases, the J end lost 6 bases, and 15 bases lay between the germline ends. For the CDR3, the DNA is TGCAGTGCTAGAGACGACGGGGCCCCCGTAAACATTCAGTACTTC. Translating it yields CSARDDGAPVNIQYF.

The sample holds many counts of this clonotype. The V gene is TRBV3-1, the J gene TRBJ2-7; 9 bases are a match to TRBD1. Trimming took 2 bases from V and 6 from J; bases not matched to a gene: 8. CDR3 length: 15 amino acids. Germline CDR1 is LGHDT and CDR2 is YNNKEL (reference sequence). In DNA form, the CDR3 reads TGTGCCAGCAGCCAATGGACAAACAGGGGGCGCGAGCAGTACTTC. Protein: CASSQWTNRGREQYF.

V and J are TRBV29-1 and TRBJ1-5; 8 nucleotides match TRBD1. Germline CDR1 and CDR2: SQVTM and ANQGSEA. With V trimmed by 4 bases and J by 6 bases, 5 bases remained unmatched. The CDR3 contains 13 residues. The CDR3 DNA is TGCAGCGTTGCAGGGGGCGCGGGTCAGCCCCAGCATTTT. Protein: CSVAGGAGQPQHF.